The sequence of this TCR beta chain was determined in a study of identical twins. Findings of the study overall: Its conclusions, products of cross-sectional statistical analysis, did not come from following the same donors.

TCRdb used MiXCR to reprocess the 5' RACE reads, holding one entry per CDR3 protein. The table has 500,000 or so distinct CDR3 sequences, 20% to 25% seen once. To note about this clonotype: The antigen is undetermined.

The data also belong to a second study, concerning T cells expressing NK-cell markers. That source notes: Among eight sequenced donors, seven carried HCMV seropositivity while one was seronegative.

The sequencing sample was made of CD4+ T cells sorted from blood. This clonotype originated in a woman aged 18-29 years in good health.

The CDR3 DNA is TGTGCTAGTGGTTTGCCACGTAACGGACAGGGGACCTACGAGCAGTACTTC. This sequence encodes CASGLPRNGQGTYEQYF. V gene TRBV12-5 combines with J gene TRBJ2-7; TRBD1 matches at 9 bases. CDR1 is LGHNT and CDR2 is FRNRAP in the germline V gene. The CDR3 consists of 17 residues. V lost 2 bases to trimming and J lost 2 bases; unmatched junction nucleotides: 10. The whole variable domain, remainder taken from reference TRBV12-5 and TRBJ2-7, is DARVTQTPRHKVTEMGQEVTMRCQPILGHNTVFWYRQTMMQGLELLAYFRNRAPLDDSGMPKDRFSAEMPDATLATLKIQPSEPRDSAVYFCASGLPRNGQGTYEQYFGPGTRLTVT.